This T cell receptor (beta chain) was sequenced during a study of shared clonotypes between healthy human individuals. Remarks on this clone: Antigen: not known.

Findings and limits, study-wide: Across a few donors, naive CD4 shared around 5.4%, naive CD8 more than 3%, memory CD4 2% to 2.5%, memory CD8 about 0.38%.

The repertoire was sequenced with immunoSEQ multiplex PCR; TCRdb's copy has only in-frame clones and lacks some. The data show about 110,000 clones, 65% to 75% seen once. The donor cohort consisted entirely of Caucasian adults residing in Nashville, Tennessee. Per the germline V gene, CDR1 is MNHEY and CDR2 is SMNVEV (reference sequence). The V and J ends lost 5 bases and 0 bases, in that order; junction bases with no gene match: 18. This CDR3 region has 19 residues. The genes are TRBV27 and TRBJ2-7, with 8 bases identical to TRBD2. This receptor was taken from a woman aged 30 to 39 in good health. The sequenced material came from memory CD8+ T cells sorted from blood. As for subset: CD45RO+ cells pooled with CCR7-negative TemRA cells. CDR3 sequence reads: CASSPYFAGGPQSSYEQYF. CDR3 coding DNA: TGTGCCAGCAGTCCCTACTTCGCGGGAGGTCCCCAAAGCTCCTACGAGCAGTACTTC.